Below are 8 T cell receptor beta chains sequenced from a single sample in a study of beta chain features in type 1 diabetes. Isolated RNA was reverse transcribed in full, so expressed TCRB transcripts were sequenced. Generated by immunoSEQ multiplex PCR, the TCRdb table keeps only in-frame clones and is missing some. The repertoire includes roughly 230,000 clones, over 8.5% of them detected once, and just under 0.035% sits in the top ten. The sequenced sample was naive CD4+ T cells from blood. These receptors came from a woman aged 18-35 years in good health.

A note on this clone: A single base separates this from a much larger clone, so it may be a read error. The chain has TRBV7-9 and TRBJ2-5; possibly TRBD2 for D (5 bases). Germline-derived CDR1 and CDR2 are SEHNR and FQNEAQ (reference sequence). CDR3 length: 14 amino acids. The CDR3: CVSSHQRFQETQYF. The CDR3 DNA reads TGTGTCAGCAGCCACCAGCGGTTCCAAGAGACCCAGTACTTC.

The sample holds a few counts of this clone. This chain connects TRBV2 to TRBJ1-2, with 7 bases matching TRBD1. The CDR3 contains 13 residues. The V and J ends lost 6 bases and 6 bases, in that order; junction bases with no gene match: 7. CDR1 is SNHLY, CDR2 FYNNEI, per germline. CDR3 sequence: CASSDRVRNGYTF. The CDR3 nucleotides read TGTGCCAGCAGCGACAGGGTTAGGAATGGCTACACCTTC.

This clone was picked up a small number of times. The chain recombines TRBV30 with TRBJ2-1; 7 bases agree with TRBD1. V gave up 4 bases and J gave up 8 bases; unmatched junction bases: 11. The CDR3 has 14 residues. Germline CDR1 and CDR2: GTSNPN and SVGIG (reference sequence). CDR3 in amino acids: CAWNRDRSYDEQFF. The CDR3 DNA is TGTGCCTGGAACCGGGACAGAAGTTACGATGAGCAGTTCTTC.

The chain joins TRBV6-5 to TRBJ2-1, with 9 bases that match TRBD1. Trimming at V came to 5 bases and at J to 3 bases, leaving 5 bases not matched to a gene. Germline CDR1 is MNHEY and CDR2 is SVGAGI. This CDR3 comprises 15 residues. The CDR3 protein is CASSATGGIYNEQFF. CDR3 coding DNA: TGTGCCAGCAGTGCGACAGGGGGAATCTACAATGAGCAGTTCTTC.

The CDR3, as DNA: TGTGCCAGTAGTACGTCGGGACAGCCGAACACTGAAGCTTTCTTT. It codes for CASSTSGQPNTEAFF. This chain connects TRBV19 to TRBJ1-1; 7 positions match TRBD1. The V gene end was trimmed by 4 bases and the J gene end by 1 base; junction bases not matched to a gene: 6. The CDR3 consists of 15 residues. Germline V gene data show CDR1 as LNHDA and CDR2 as SQIVND (reference sequence).

The chain's CDR3 is CASKAGAANYGYTF. For the CDR3, the DNA is TGTGCCTCCAAAGCAGGGGCGGCTAACTATGGCTACACCTTC. V is TRBV2 and J is TRBJ1-2, with a possible D match to TRBD1 (6 bases). V lost 11 bases and J 0 bases, leaving 16 bases between the germline ends. This CDR3 has 14 residues. Germline lookup yields CDR1 SNHLY and CDR2 FYNNEI.

This clone turned up a few times. The chain links TRBV30 to TRBJ1-2, with 9 nucleotides matching TRBD1. V was clipped by 0 bases and J by 5 bases; unmatched bases: 10. The CDR3 sequence is 16 residues long. Per the germline V gene, CDR1 is GTSNPN and CDR2 is SVGIG (reference sequence). CDR3 in amino acids: CAWSVLHTGTGYGYTF. CDR3 coding DNA: TGTGCCTGGAGTGTACTCCATACCGGGACAGGGTATGGCTACACCTTC.

This chain connects TRBV5-1 to TRBJ2-1, with D perhaps TRBD2 (6 bases). The length of the CDR3 is 13 residues. CDR1 and CDR2 from the germline V gene are SGHRS and YFSETQ. V was shortened by 2 bases and J by 5 bases, with 8 bases between the two germline ends. The CDR3 loop is CASSFGSDNEQFF. CDR3 DNA: TGCGCCAGCAGCTTCGGGAGTGACAATGAGCAGTTCTTC.